The rows below give T cell receptor beta chains drawn from one sample of a study of T cell responses to AZD1222 COVID-19 vaccine. Sequencing used immunoSEQ multiplex PCR; TCRdb keeps in-frame clones, though not all of them. Of about 100,000 clones in the sample, approximately 91% are singletons; the top ten hold just over 8%. Sequences were derived from peripheral blood, sampled 28 days after the second AZD1222 dose. The receptors shown here come from an adult who received the AZD1222 COVID-19 vaccine. Both conserved end residues are part of each CDR3. The D gene is left open where the match is weak. Not every row has a clone size; where given, it reads once, few, many or a size class.

v_gene	d_gene	j_gene	abundance	CDR3nt	CDR3aa
TRBV6-2/TRBV6-3	.	TRBJ2-5	.	TGTGCCAGCAGTCCAGGGTTTTTAGAGACCCAGTACTTC	CASSPGFLETQYF
TRBV13	.	TRBJ2-2	.	TGTGCCAGCAGCTTAGGCCGGGGCAAGAACACCGGGGAGCTGTTTTTT	CASSLGRGKNTGELFF
TRBV20-1	.	TRBJ1-5	once	TGCAGTGCTAGTCGTGGAGATAGCAATCAGCCCCAGCATTTT	CSASRGDSNQPQHF
TRBV2	.	TRBJ2-4	.	TGTGCCAGCAGTCGGGACACTCGGGACATTCAGTACTTC	CASSRDTRDIQYF
TRBV10-3	.	TRBJ1-5	.	TGTGCCATCAGTGGTACGGGACGAAACAATCAGCCCCAGCATTTT	CAISGTGRNNQPQHF
TRBV19	TRBD1	TRBJ1-3	.	TGTGCCAGTAGTCGCAACAGGGGTCAGTCTGGAAACACCATATATTTT	CASSRNRGQSGNTIYF
TRBV7-3	.	TRBJ1-4	.	TGTGCCAGCAGCTTTGGCCCGGGGGAAAAGCTGTTTTTT	CASSFGPGEKLFF
TRBV4-3	TRBD2	TRBJ2-7	.	TGCGCCAGCAGCCAAGATACCAGCGGGAGCTCCGAGCAGTACTTC	CASSQDTSGSSEQYF
TRBV28	TRBD1	TRBJ1-1	medium-sized	TGTGCCAGCAGTTTCGACAGGGGGCCGACTGAAGCTTTCTTT	CASSFDRGPTEAFF
TRBV3-1/TRBV3-2	.	TRBJ2-2	.	TGTGCCAGCAGCCATACAAACACCGGGGAGCTGTTTTTT	CASSHTNTGELFF